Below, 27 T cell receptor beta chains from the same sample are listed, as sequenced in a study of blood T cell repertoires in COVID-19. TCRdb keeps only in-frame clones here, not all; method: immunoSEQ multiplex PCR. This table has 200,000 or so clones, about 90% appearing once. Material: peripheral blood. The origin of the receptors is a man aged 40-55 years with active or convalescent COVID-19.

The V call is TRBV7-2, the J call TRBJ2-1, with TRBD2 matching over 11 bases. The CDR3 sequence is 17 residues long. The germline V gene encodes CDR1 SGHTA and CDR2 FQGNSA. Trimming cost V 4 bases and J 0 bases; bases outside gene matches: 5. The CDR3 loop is CASSSRTSGYSYNEQFF. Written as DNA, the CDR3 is TGTGCCAGCAGCTCGAGGACTAGCGGGTACTCCTACAATGAGCAGTTCTTC. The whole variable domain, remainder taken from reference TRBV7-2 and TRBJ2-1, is GAGVSQSPSNKVTEKGKDVELRCDPISGHTALYWYRQSLGQGLEFLIYFQGNSAPDKSGLPSDRFSAERTGGSVSTLTIQRTQQEDSAVYLCASSSRTSGYSYNEQFFGPGTRLTVL.

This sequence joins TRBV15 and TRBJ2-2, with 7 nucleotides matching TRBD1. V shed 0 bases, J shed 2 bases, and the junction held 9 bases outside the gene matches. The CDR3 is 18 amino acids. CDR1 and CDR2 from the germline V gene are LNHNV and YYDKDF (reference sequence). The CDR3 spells CATSRDLETGINTGELFF. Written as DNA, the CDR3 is TGTGCCACCAGCAGAGATCTGGAGACAGGGATTAACACCGGGGAGCTGTTTTTT. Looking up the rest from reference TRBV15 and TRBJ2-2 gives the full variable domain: DAMVIQNPRYQVTQFGKPVTLSCSQTLNHNVMYWYQQKSSQAPKLLFHYYDKDFNNEADTPDNFQSRRPNTSFCFLDIRSPGLGDTAMYLCATSRDLETGINTGELFFGEGSRLTVL.

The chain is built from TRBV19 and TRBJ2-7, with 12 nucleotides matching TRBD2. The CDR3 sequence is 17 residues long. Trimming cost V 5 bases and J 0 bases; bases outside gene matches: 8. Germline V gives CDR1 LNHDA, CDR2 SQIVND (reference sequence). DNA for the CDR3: TGTGCCAGTAGTGGACTAGCGGGAATTGGGGGCTCCTACGAGCAGTACTTC. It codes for CASSGLAGIGGSYEQYF.

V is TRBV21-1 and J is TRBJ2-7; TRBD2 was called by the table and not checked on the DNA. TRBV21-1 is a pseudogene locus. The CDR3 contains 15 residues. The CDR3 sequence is CASKTAGVASYEQYF. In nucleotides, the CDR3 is TGTGCCAGCAAGACAGCGGGGGTCGCCTCCTACGAGCAGTACTTC.

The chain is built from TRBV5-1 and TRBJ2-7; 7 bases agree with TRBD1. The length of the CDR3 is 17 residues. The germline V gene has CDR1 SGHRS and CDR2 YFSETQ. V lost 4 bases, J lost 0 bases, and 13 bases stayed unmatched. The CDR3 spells CASSPGPLTGSSYEQYF. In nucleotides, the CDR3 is TGCGCCAGCAGCCCCGGCCCCCTGACAGGGAGCTCCTACGAGCAGTACTTC. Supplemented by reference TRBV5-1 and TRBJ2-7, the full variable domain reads KAGVTQTPRYLIKTRGQQVTLSCSPISGHRSVSWYQQTPGQGLQFLFEYFSETQRNKGNFPGRFSGRQFSNSRSEMNVSTLELGDSALYLCASSPGPLTGSSYEQYFGPGTRLTVT.

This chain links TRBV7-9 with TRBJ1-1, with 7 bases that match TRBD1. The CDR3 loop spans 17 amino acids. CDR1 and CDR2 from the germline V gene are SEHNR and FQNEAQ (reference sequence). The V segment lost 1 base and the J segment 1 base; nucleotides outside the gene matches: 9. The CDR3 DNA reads TGTGCCAGCAGCTTAGATAGGGGGCATGGGTCGAACACTGAAGCTTTCTTT. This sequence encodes CASSLDRGHGSNTEAFF.

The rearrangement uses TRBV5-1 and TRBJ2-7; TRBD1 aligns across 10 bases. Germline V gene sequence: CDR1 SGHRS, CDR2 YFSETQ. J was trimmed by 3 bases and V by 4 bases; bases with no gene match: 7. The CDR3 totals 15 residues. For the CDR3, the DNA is TGCGCCAGCAGCGGTTCCCGGGACAGGGGCTACGAGCAGTACTTC. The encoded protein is CASSGSRDRGYEQYF.

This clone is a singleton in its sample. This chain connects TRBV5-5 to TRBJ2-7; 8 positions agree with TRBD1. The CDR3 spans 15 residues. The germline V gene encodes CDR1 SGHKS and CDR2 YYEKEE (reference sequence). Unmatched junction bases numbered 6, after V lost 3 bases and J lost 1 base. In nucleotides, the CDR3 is TGTGCCAGCAGCTCTCGGACAGGGAATTCCTACGAGCAGTACTTC. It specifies CASSSRTGNSYEQYF.

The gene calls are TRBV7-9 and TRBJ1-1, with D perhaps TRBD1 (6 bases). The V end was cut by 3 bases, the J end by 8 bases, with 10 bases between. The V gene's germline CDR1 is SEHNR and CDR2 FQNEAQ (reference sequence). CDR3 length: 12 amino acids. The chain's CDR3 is CASSFKDREAFF. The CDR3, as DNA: TGTGCCAGCAGCTTTAAGGACAGAGAAGCTTTCTTT.

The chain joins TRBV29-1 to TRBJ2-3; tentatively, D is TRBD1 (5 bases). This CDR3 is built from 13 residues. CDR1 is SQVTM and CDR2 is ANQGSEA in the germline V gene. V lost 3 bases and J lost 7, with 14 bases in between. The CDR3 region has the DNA TGCAGCGTTGATGGGCAGGGCTTCAATACGCAGTATTTT. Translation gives CSVDGQGFNTQYF.

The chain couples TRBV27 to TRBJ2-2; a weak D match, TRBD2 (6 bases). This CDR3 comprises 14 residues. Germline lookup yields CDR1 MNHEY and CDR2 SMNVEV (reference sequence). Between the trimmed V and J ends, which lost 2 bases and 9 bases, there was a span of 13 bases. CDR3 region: CASSLGGSGRELFF. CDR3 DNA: TGTGCCAGCAGTTTAGGTGGGAGCGGGCGGGAGCTGTTTTTT.

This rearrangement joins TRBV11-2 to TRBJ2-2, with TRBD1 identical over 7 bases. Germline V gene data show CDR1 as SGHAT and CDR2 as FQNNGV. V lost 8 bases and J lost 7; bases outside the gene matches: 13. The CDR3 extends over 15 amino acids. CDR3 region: CASRSILQGSGELFF. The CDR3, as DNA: TGTGCCAGCCGCTCCATTCTACAGGGGAGCGGGGAGCTGTTTTTT. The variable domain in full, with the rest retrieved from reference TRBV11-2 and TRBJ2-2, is EAGVAQSPRYKIIEKRQSVAFWCNPISGHATLYWYQQILGQGPKLLIQFQNNGVVDDSQLPKDRFSAERLKGVDSTLKIQPAKLEDSAVYLCASRSILQGSGELFFGEGSRLTVL.

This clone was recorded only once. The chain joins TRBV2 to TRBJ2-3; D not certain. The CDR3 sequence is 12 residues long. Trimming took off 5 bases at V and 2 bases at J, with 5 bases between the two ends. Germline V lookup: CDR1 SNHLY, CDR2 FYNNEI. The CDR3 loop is CASSTNTDTQYF. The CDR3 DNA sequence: TGTGCCAGCAGTACTAACACAGATACGCAGTATTTT.

CDR3 region: CASSFRQGRYEQYF. CDR3 nucleotide sequence: TGTGCCAGTAGTTTCCGACAGGGTCGCTACGAGCAGTACTTC. V and J are TRBV19 and TRBJ2-7; 7 nucleotides align to TRBD1. CDR3 length: 14 residues. CDR1 LNHDA and CDR2 SQIVND come from the germline V gene (reference sequence). Trimming at V came to 5 bases and at J to 3 bases, leaving 7 bases not matched to a gene.

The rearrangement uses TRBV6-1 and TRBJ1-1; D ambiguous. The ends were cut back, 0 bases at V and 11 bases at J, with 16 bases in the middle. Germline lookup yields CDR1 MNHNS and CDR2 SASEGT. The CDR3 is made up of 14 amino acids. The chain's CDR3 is CASSEAPGGYHAFF. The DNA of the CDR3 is TGTGCCAGCAGTGAAGCGCCAGGAGGATATCACGCTTTCTTT.

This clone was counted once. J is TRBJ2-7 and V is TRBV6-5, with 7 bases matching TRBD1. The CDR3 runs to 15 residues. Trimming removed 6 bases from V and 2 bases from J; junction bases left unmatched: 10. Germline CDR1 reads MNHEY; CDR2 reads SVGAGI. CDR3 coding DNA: TGTGCCAGCAGAAGTTTTGGACAGGCAACCTACGAGCAGTACTTC. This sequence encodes CASRSFGQATYEQYF.

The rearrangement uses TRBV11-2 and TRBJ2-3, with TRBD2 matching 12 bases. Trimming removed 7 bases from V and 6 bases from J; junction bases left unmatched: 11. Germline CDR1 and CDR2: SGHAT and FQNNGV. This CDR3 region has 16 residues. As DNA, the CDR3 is TGTGCCAGCAACCTACTAGCGGGGGGCCGAGGGGATACGCAGTATTTT. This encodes CASNLLAGGRGDTQYF.

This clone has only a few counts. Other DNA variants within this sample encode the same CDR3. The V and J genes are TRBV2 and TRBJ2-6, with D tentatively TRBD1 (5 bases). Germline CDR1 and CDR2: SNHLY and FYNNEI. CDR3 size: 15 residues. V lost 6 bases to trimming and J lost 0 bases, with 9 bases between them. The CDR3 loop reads CASRDDSSGANVLTF. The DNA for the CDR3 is TGTGCCAGCAGAGATGACAGCTCTGGGGCCAACGTCCTGACTTTC. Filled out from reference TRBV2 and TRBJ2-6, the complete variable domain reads EPEVTQTPSHQVTQMGQEVILRCVPISNHLYFYWYRQILGQKVEFLVSFYNNEISEKSEIFDDQFSVERPDGSNFTLKIRSTKLEDSAMYFCASRDDSSGANVLTFGAGSRLTVL.

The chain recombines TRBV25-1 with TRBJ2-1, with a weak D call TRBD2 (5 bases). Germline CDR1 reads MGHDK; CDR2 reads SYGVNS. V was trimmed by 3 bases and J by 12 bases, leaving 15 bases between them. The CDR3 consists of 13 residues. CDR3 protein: CASSDSGGAGQFF. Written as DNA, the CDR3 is TGTGCCAGCAGTGATTCCGGAGGAGCCGGGCAGTTCTTC.

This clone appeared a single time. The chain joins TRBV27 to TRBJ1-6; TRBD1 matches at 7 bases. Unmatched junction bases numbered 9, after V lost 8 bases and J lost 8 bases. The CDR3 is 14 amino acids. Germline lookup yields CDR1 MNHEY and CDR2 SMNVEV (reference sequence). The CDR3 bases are TGTGCCAGCGGTCGACAGGGATGGGATTCACCCCTCCACTTT. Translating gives CASGRQGWDSPLHF.

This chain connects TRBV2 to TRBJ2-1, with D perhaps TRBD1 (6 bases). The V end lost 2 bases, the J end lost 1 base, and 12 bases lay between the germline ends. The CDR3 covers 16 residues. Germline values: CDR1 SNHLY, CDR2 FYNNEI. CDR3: CASSETTGKSYNEQFF. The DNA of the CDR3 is TGTGCCAGCAGTGAAACTACAGGGAAGTCCTACAATGAGCAGTTCTTC.

As DNA, the CDR3 is TGTGCCAGCAGCTTTCCGGGACTAGCGGGGGGTTCTACAGATACGCAGTATTTT. This translates into CASSFPGLAGGSTDTQYF. The rearrangement links TRBV5-4 to TRBJ2-3, with 15 bases lining up with TRBD2. The CDR3 has 18 residues. Germline loops: CDR1 SGHNT, CDR2 YYREEE (reference sequence). V lost 2 bases to trimming and J lost 3 bases; unmatched junction nucleotides: 7.

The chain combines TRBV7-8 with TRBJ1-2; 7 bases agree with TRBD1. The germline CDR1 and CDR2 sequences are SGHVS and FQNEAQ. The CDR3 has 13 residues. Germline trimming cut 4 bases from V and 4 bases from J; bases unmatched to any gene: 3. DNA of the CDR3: TGTGCCAGCAGCTCCACAGGGGCCTATGGCTACACCTTC. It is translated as CASSSTGAYGYTF.

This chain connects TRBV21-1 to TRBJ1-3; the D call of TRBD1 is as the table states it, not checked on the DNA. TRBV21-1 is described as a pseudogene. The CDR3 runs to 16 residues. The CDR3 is CASSARQGRSGNTIYF. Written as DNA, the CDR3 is TGTGCCAGCAGCGCCAGACAGGGAAGGTCTGGAAACACCATATATTTT.

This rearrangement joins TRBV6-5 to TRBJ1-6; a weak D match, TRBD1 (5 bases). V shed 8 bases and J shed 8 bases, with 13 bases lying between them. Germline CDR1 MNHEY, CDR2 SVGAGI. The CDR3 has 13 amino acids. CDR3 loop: CASCSQGYSPLHF. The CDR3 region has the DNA TGTGCCAGCTGTTCCCAGGGTTATTCACCCCTCCACTTT.

CDR3 nucleotides: TGTGCCAGCAGCCCTGGAGGAGTAAACAATGAGCAGTTCTTC. Encoded protein: CASSPGGVNNEQFF. The chain recombines TRBV7-3 with TRBJ2-1; possible D gene TRBD2, 5 bases. This CDR3 is 14 amino acids long. Germline CDR1 SGHTA, CDR2 FQGTGA. Trimming took off 5 bases at V and 5 bases at J, with 13 bases between the two ends.

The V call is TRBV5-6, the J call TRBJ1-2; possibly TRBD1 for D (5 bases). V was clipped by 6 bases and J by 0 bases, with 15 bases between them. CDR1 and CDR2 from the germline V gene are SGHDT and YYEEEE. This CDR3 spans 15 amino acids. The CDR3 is CASTPKGTSNYGYTF. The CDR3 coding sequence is TGTGCCAGCACCCCTAAGGGGACTTCTAACTATGGCTACACCTTC. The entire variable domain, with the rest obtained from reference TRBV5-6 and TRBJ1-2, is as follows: DAGVTQSPTHLIKTRGQQVTLRCSPKSGHDTVSWYQQALGQGPQFIFQYYEEEERQRGNFPDRFSGHQFPNYSSELNVNALLLGDSALYLCASTPKGTSNYGYTFGSGTRLTVV.